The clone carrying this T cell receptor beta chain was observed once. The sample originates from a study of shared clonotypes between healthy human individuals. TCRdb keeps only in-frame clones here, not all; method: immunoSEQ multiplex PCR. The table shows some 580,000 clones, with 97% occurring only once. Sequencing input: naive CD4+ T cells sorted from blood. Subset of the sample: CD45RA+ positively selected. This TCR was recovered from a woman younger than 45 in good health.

The CDR3 DNA follows: TGTGCCAGCGGACGCCTGGGGGATCAGCCCCAGCATTTT. Translation: CASGRLGDQPQHF. V gene TRBV6-1 combines with J gene TRBJ1-5; tentative D call: TRBD1 (5 bases). V lost 8 bases and J lost 5, with 13 bases in between. Germline CDR1 MNHNS, CDR2 SASEGT. The CDR3 contains 13 residues.